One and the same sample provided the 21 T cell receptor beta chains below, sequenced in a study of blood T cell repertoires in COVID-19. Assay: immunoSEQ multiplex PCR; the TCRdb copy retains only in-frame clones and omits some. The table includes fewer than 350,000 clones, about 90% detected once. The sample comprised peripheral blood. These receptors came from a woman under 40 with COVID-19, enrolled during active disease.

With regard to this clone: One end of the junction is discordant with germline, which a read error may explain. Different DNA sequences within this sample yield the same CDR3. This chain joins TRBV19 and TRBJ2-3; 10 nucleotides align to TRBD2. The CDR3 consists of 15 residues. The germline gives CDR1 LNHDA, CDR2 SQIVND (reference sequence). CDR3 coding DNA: TGTGCTAGTAGTATACTAGCGGGGCGCACAGATACGCAGTATTTT. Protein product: CASSILAGRTDTQYF.

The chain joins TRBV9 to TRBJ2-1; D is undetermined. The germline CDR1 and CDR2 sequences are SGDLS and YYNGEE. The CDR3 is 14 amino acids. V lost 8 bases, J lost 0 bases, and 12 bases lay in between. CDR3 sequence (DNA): TGTGCCAGTCGCAGACTTAGCTCCTACAATGAGCAGTTCTTC. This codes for CASRRLSSYNEQFF.

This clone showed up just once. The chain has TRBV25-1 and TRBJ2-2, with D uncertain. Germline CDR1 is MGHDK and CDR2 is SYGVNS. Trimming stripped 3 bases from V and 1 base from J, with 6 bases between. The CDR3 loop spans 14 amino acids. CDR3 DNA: TGTGCCAGCAGTGACGACTGGAACACCGGGGAGCTGTTTTTT. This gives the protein CASSDDWNTGELFF.

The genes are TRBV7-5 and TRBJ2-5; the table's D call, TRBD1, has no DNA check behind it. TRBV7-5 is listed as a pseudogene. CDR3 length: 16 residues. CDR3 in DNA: TGTGTCAGAAGCCCTCGATGGACAGCAAAGGGCGTGACCCAGTACTTC. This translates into CVRSPRWTAKGVTQYF.

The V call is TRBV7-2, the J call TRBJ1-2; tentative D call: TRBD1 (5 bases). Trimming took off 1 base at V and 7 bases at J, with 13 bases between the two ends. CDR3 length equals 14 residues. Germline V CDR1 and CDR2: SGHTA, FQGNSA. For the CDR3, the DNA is TGTGCCAGCAGCTTAGGGGGCCAGGGCGGTGGCTACACCTTC. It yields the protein CASSLGGQGGGYTF. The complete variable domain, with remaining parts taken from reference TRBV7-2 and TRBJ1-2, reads GAGVSQSPSNKVTEKGKDVELRCDPISGHTALYWYRQSLGQGLEFLIYFQGNSAPDKSGLPSDRFSAERTGGSVSTLTIQRTQQEDSAVYLCASSLGGQGGGYTFGSGTRLTVV.

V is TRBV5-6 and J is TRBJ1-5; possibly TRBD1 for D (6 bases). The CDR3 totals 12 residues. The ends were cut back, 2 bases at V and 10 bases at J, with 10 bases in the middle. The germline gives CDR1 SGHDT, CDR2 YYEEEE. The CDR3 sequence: CASSFTGSPQHF. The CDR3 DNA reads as TGTGCCAGCAGCTTCACAGGGAGTCCCCAGCATTTT.

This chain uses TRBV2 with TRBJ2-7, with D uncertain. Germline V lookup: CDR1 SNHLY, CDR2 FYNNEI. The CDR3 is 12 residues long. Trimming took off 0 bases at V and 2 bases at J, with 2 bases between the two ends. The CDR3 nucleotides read TGTGCCAGCAGTGAAGCTACCTACGAGCAGTACTTC. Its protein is CASSEATYEQYF.

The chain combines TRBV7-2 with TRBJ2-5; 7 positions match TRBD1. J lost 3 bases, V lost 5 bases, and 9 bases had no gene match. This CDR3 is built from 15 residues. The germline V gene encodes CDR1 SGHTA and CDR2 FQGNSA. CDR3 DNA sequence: TGTGCCAGCAGCCTCGAGAGGGGACAGAAAGAGACCCAGTACTTC. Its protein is CASSLERGQKETQYF.

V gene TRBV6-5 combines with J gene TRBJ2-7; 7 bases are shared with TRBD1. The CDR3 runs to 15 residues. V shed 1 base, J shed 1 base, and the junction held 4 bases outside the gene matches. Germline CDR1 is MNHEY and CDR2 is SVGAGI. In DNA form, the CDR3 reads TGTGCCAGCAGTTACTTCCAGGGGGATTCCTACGAGCAGTACTTC. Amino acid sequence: CASSYFQGDSYEQYF.

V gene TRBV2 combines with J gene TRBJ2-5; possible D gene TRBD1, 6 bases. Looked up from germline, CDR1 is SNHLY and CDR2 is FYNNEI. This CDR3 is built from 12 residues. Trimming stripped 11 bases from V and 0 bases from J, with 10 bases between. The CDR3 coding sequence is TGTGCCGGTCAGGGGTACCAAGAGACCCAGTACTTC. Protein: CAGQGYQETQYF.

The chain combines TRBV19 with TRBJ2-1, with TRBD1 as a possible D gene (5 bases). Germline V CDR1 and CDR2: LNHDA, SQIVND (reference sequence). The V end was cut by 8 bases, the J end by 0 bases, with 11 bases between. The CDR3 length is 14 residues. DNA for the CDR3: TGTGCCAGTGACCAGGGAAGCTCCTACAATGAGCAGTTCTTC. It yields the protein CASDQGSSYNEQFF.

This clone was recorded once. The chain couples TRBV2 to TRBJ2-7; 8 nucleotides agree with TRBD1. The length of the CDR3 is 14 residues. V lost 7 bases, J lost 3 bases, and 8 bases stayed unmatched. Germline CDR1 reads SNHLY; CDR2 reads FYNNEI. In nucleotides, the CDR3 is TGTGCCAGCACCCCGGGACAGGTTCACTACGAGCAGTACTTC. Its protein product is CASTPGQVHYEQYF.

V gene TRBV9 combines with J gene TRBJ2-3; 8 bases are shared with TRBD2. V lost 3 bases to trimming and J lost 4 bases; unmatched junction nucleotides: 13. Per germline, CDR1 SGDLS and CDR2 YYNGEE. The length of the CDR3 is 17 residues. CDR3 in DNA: TGTGCCAGCAGCGCGACGGGGGGGCCGATAGTCGCAGATACGCAGTATTTT. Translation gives CASSATGGPIVADTQYF.

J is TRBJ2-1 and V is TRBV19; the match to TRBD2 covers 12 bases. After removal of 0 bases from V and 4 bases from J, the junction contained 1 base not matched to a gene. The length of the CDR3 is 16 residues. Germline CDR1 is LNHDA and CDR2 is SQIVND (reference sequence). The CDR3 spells CASSIETSGGYNEQFF. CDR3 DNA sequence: TGTGCCAGTAGTATAGAAACTAGCGGGGGGTACAATGAGCAGTTCTTC.

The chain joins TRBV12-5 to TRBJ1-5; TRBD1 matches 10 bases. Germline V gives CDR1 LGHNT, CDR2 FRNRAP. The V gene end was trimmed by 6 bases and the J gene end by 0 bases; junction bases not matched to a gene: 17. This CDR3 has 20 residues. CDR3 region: CASGASTGGLSINSNQPQHF. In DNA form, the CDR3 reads TGTGCTAGTGGGGCTTCGACAGGGGGCCTTAGCATAAATAGCAATCAGCCCCAGCATTTT.

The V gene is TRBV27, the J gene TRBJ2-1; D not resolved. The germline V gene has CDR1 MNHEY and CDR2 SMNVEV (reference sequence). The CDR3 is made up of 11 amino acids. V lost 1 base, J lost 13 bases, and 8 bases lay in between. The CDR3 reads CASSLFSRQFF. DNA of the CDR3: TGTGCCAGCAGTTTATTCTCCAGACAGTTCTTC.

In DNA form, the CDR3 reads TGTGCCAGCAGTTTACTTAACAATGAGCAGTTCTTC. It yields the protein CASSLLNNEQFF. The chain joins TRBV12-3 or TRBV12-4 to TRBJ2-1; D unclear. V was clipped by 2 bases and J by 5 bases, with 4 bases between them. This CDR3 contains 12 residues.

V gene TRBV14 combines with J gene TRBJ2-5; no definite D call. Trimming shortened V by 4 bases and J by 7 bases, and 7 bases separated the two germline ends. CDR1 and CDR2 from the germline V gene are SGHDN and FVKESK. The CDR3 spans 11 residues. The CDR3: CASSLSGTQYF. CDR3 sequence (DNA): TGTGCCAGCAGCCTCTCCGGGACCCAGTACTTC.

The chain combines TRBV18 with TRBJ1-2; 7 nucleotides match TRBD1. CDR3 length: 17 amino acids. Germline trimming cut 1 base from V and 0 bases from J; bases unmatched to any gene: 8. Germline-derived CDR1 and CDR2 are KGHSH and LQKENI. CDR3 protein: CASSPLPRDRANYGYTF. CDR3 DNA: TGTGCCAGCTCACCACTTCCCCGGGACAGAGCTAACTATGGCTACACCTTC.

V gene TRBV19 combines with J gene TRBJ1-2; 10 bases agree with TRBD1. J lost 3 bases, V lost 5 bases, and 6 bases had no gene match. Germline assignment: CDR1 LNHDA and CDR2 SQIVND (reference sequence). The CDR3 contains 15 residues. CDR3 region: CASSPTGGRYYGYTF. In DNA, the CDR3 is TGTGCCAGTAGTCCGACAGGGGGCCGTTACTATGGCTACACCTTC.

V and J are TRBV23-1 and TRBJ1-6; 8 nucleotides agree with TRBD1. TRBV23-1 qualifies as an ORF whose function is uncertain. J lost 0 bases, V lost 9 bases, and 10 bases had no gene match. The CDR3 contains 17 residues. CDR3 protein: CARERTGPSSYNSPLHF. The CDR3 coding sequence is TGCGCCAGAGAGAGGACAGGGCCGAGCTCCTATAATTCACCCCTCCACTTT.